The rows below give T cell receptor beta chains drawn from one sample of a study of cytomegalovirus exposure and HLA in healthy donors. Assay: immunoSEQ multiplex PCR; the TCRdb copy retains only in-frame clones and omits some. The sample has 150,000 to 200,000 clones, about four fifths seen once; the top ten hold about 0.25%. Material for sequencing was PBMCs. The receptors originated from a boy aged 10-17 years in good health and CMV-seronegative. Each CDR3 is given without its conserved first and last residue. Each record gives: V gene, J gene, CDR3 protein.

V: TRBV6-6
J: TRBJ1-5
CDR3: ASSPSRRGGNQPQH

V: TRBV7-3
J: TRBJ2-7
CDR3: ASSLTGGYEQY

V: TRBV4-2
J: TRBJ2-2
CDR3: ASSTRDRETGELF

V: TRBV7-8
J: TRBJ1-1
CDR3: ASRPLRVGNREAF

V: TRBV18
J: TRBJ2-5
CDR3: ASSPRPGLEKETQY

V: TRBV2
J: TRBJ2-7
CDR3: ASSPPQVGLISYEQY

V: TRBV30
J: TRBJ1-2
CDR3: ALPGRGTVGYT

V: TRBV2
J: TRBJ2-3
CDR3: ASRRYSTDTQY

V: TRBV30
J: TRBJ2-2
CDR3: AGPPSGSTGELF

V: TRBV7-2
J: TRBJ2-7
CDR3: ASSIGPSSYEQY

V: TRBV29-1
J: TRBJ2-1
CDR3: SDRGSKVQF

V: TRBV2
J: TRBJ1-6
CDR3: ASRDRESSYNSPLH

V: TRBV7-9
J: TRBJ2-5
CDR3: ASSRGLAGVVGTQY

V: TRBV4-1
J: TRBJ1-2
CDR3: ASSLEWGGDGYGYT

V: TRBV6-4
J: TRBJ2-1
CDR3: ASSASSPYNEQF

V: TRBV2
J: TRBJ2-1
CDR3: ASASGQGDNEQF

V: TRBV6-4
J: TRBJ1-2
CDR3: ASSPGGRDNYGYT

V: TRBV4-3
J: TRBJ2-3
CDR3: ASSPLAGYTDTQY

V: TRBV6-1
J: TRBJ1-2
CDR3: ASSEIKGRDGYT

V: TRBV6-5
J: TRBJ2-7
CDR3: ASTLGQGVGEQY

V: TRBV20-1
J: TRBJ1-4
CDR3: SARRGEKLF

V: TRBV30
J: TRBJ2-3
CDR3: GGTSTDTQY

V: TRBV7-8
J: TRBJ2-3
CDR3: ASSPTSGYSTDTQY

V: TRBV7-2
J: TRBJ2-3
CDR3: ASRQIPSGGRRTDTQY